This entry lists 2 T cell receptor beta chains sequenced from one sample in a study of T cells in Graves' hyperthyroidism and ophthalmopathy. Amplification of TCR beta CDR3 regions used RNA as the template. Primed by the HTBI set, a first-round RT-PCR was run on the TCR CDR3. Each CDR3 protein gets one entry after TCRdb re-called the multiplex PCR reads with MiXCR. The sample gives some 600,000 distinct CDR3 sequences, 11% to 15% of which show up once; under 7% is in the top ten. Sequences were obtained from blood. The receptors here all came from a woman in her thirties with Graves' hyperthyroidism that later progressed to Graves' ophthalmopathy.

The V gene is TRBV30, the J gene TRBJ2-3; D may correspond to TRBD1 or TRBD2 (5 bases each). The germline V and J ends were trimmed by 5 bases and 4 bases, with 19 bases remaining between them. The CDR3 consists of 15 residues. CDR1 and CDR2 from the germline V gene are GTSNPN and SVGIG (reference sequence). The CDR3 bases are TGTGCCTGGGGCGTGAGGGACGTTCGTCCAGATACGCAGTATTTT. Its translation: CAWGVRDVRPDTQYF.

This sequence joins TRBV2 and TRBJ2-1; TRBD2 matches 10 bases. CDR3 length: 16 residues. Trimming took 8 bases from V and 3 from J; bases not matched to a gene: 10. Per the germline V gene, CDR1 is SNHLY and CDR2 is FYNNEI. Here the CDR3 DNA reads TGTGCCAGCTGGATTTCTAGCGGGAGTCTCTACAATGAGCAGTTCTTC. Its translation: CASWISSGSLYNEQFF. The complete variable domain, with remaining parts taken from reference TRBV2 and TRBJ2-1, reads EPEVTQTPSHQVTQMGQEVILRCVPISNHLYFYWYRQILGQKVEFLVSFYNNEISEKSEIFDDQFSVERPDGSNFTLKIRSTKLEDSAMYFCASWISSGSLYNEQFFGPGTRLTVL.